A single sample gave rise to the 5 T cell receptor beta chains below, sequenced in a study of post-analysis software for immune sequencing data. Broader study findings: In patients, 4 to 6 TRBV segments were more frequent than in controls, with TRBV5-6, TRBV5-1 and TRBV20-1 among them.

These TCRs' antigens remain unknown. cDNA libraries of TCR beta carried unique molecular identifiers. TCRdb reprocessed the PCR reads with MiXCR, giving one entry per CDR3 protein. The profile shows about 430,000 distinct CDR3 sequences, more than 30% of them singletons. The sample comprised blood. The receptors originated from a girl aged 2-10 years with multiple sclerosis.

This clonotype turned up a few times. The rearrangement links TRBV28 to TRBJ2-3; D not resolved. The germline gives CDR1 MDHEN, CDR2 SYDVKM. This CDR3 region has 17 residues. V dropped 3 bases and J dropped 4 bases, with 20 bases sitting between them. CDR3 sequence: CASSFFGSPQLPDTQYF. As DNA, the CDR3 is TGTGCCAGCAGTTTTTTTGGGTCCCCGCAGCTCCCAGATACGCAGTATTTT.

This clonotype was observed a single time. This chain joins TRBV20-1 and TRBJ2-3, with D unresolved. This CDR3 spans 12 amino acids. Germline loops: CDR1 DFQATT, CDR2 SNEGSKA (reference sequence). Trimming cost V 5 bases and J 6 bases, with 12 bases left between them. The CDR3: CSAPRGGDTQYF. The DNA for the CDR3 is TGCAGTGCTCCCAGAGGTGGGGATACGCAGTATTTT.

This clonotype has just a few counts. The gene calls are TRBV5-1 and TRBJ2-1, with 8 positions matching TRBD2. CDR3 size: 15 residues. With V trimmed by 0 bases and J by 3 bases, 2 bases remained unmatched. Germline V lookup: CDR1 SGHRS, CDR2 YFSETQ. In DNA form, the CDR3 reads TGCGCCAGCAGCTTGGAGGGACTAGGCTACAATGAGCAGTTCTTC. It yields the protein CASSLEGLGYNEQFF.

This clonotype has more than one count but fewer than ten. The genes are TRBV6-5 and TRBJ1-2; D not resolved. The CDR3 loop spans 14 amino acids. Between the trimmed V and J ends, which lost 0 bases and 0 bases, there was a span of 5 bases. In germline, CDR1 is MNHEY, CDR2 SVGAGI. In DNA form, the CDR3 reads TGTGCCAGCAGTTACTCTCCGGCTAACTATGGCTACACCTTC. Its protein product is CASSYSPANYGYTF.

The CDR3 sequence: CASSLEGLAGAYEQYF. CDR3 in DNA: TGCGCCAGCAGCTTGGAGGGACTAGCGGGAGCTTACGAGCAGTACTTC. The chain recombines TRBV5-1 with TRBJ2-5; 14 bases are shared with TRBD2. The J call is doubtful: the DNA matches TRBJ2-7 better. Germline CDR1 and CDR2: SGHRS and YFSETQ. The CDR3 runs 16 residues.